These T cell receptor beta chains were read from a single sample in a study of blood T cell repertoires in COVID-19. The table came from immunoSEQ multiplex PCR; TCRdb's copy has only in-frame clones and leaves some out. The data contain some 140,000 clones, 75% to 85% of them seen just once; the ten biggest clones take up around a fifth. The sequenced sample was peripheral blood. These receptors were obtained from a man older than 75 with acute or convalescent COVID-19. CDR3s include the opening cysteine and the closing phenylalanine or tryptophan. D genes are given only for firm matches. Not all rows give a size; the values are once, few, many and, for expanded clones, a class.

cdr3_nt: TGTGCCATCAGTGCCGACAGGGTTGGCTACACCTTC
cdr3_aa: CAISADRVGYTF
clone_size: .
v_call: TRBV10-3
d_call: TRBD1
j_call: TRBJ1-2

cdr3_nt: TGTGCCAGCCGATTCTTCCCGGGACAGTACACTGAAGCTTTCTTT
cdr3_aa: CASRFFPGQYTEAFF
clone_size: .
v_call: TRBV27
d_call: TRBD1
j_call: TRBJ1-1

cdr3_nt: TGCGCCAGCAGCGGGAACTTCGGACAGGGGCGCTCCTACGAGCAGTACTTC
cdr3_aa: CASSGNFGQGRSYEQYF
clone_size: .
v_call: TRBV5-1
d_call: TRBD1
j_call: TRBJ2-7

cdr3_nt: TGTGCCAGTAGTTACAGCACGAACACCGGGGAGCTGTTTTTT
cdr3_aa: CASSYSTNTGELFF
clone_size: .
v_call: TRBV19
d_call: .
j_call: TRBJ2-2

cdr3_nt: TGTGCCAGCAGTCCAGGGTTTGATTCACCCCTCCACTTT
cdr3_aa: CASSPGFDSPLHF
clone_size: .
v_call: TRBV12-3/TRBV12-4
d_call: .
j_call: TRBJ1-6

cdr3_nt: TGTGCCAGCAGTTTATCAGGGGCTTATGGCTACACCTTC
cdr3_aa: CASSLSGAYGYTF
clone_size: .
v_call: TRBV27
d_call: .
j_call: TRBJ1-2

cdr3_nt: TGTGCCATCAGTGAGTCCCTACGGGACAGGGAATATCAAGCACGAGGAAACACCATATATTTT
cdr3_aa: CAISESLRDREYQARGNTIYF
clone_size: .
v_call: TRBV10-3
d_call: TRBD1
j_call: TRBJ1-3

cdr3_nt: TGTGCCAGCAGTTCGTACAGGGGAATTTCCTACAATGAGCAGTTCTTC
cdr3_aa: CASSSYRGISYNEQFF
clone_size: few
v_call: TRBV27
d_call: TRBD1
j_call: TRBJ2-1

cdr3_nt: TGTGCCTGGAGTGGCCAGATGAACACTGAAGCTTTCTTT
cdr3_aa: CAWSGQMNTEAFF
clone_size: .
v_call: TRBV30
d_call: .
j_call: TRBJ1-1

cdr3_nt: TGTGCCAGCAGTGAATGGGAAGGGGCGCCACTCCAAGCTTTCTTT
cdr3_aa: CASSEWEGAPLQAFF
clone_size: .
v_call: TRBV6-1
d_call: .
j_call: TRBJ1-1

cdr3_nt: TGTGCCAGCAGCCGCGGACAGGGGTACACCGGGGAGCTGTTTTTT
cdr3_aa: CASSRGQGYTGELFF
clone_size: .
v_call: TRBV4-2
d_call: TRBD1
j_call: TRBJ2-2

cdr3_nt: TGTGCCAGCAGCCGCACTGAAGCTTTCTTT
cdr3_aa: CASSRTEAFF
clone_size: .
v_call: TRBV6-5
d_call: .
j_call: TRBJ1-1

cdr3_nt: TGTGCCAGCAGCTTTTACGGGCCGGGGTCCGGCTACACCTTC
cdr3_aa: CASSFYGPGSGYTF
clone_size: .
v_call: TRBV7-2
d_call: .
j_call: TRBJ1-2

cdr3_nt: TGTGCCACCCTCCCGGGACAGGGTTTCGGGGTACTGGAGACCCAGTACTTC
cdr3_aa: CATLPGQGFGVLETQYF
clone_size: few
v_call: TRBV15
d_call: TRBD1
j_call: TRBJ2-5

cdr3_nt: TGTGCCAGTATGGGACAGGGCTCTGGAAACACCATATATTTT
cdr3_aa: CASMGQGSGNTIYF
clone_size: .
v_call: TRBV19
d_call: TRBD1
j_call: TRBJ1-3

cdr3_nt: TGCAGCGTTGCAGCGGACACCGGGGAGCTGTTTTTT
cdr3_aa: CSVAADTGELFF
clone_size: .
v_call: TRBV29-1
d_call: .
j_call: TRBJ2-2

cdr3_nt: TGTGCCAGCAGCCCCGGACAGGGAGACACCATATATTTT
cdr3_aa: CASSPGQGDTIYF
clone_size: .
v_call: TRBV12-1
d_call: .
j_call: TRBJ1-3

cdr3_nt: TGTGCCAGCAGCCAAGTTTGGAGGGCAGGATCAACTAATGAAAAACTGTTTTTT
cdr3_aa: CASSQVWRAGSTNEKLFF
clone_size: once
v_call: TRBV4-2
d_call: .
j_call: TRBJ1-4

cdr3_nt: TGTGCCAGTAGTATAGACAGGGAAGGCGGCTACACCTTC
cdr3_aa: CASSIDREGGYTF
clone_size: once
v_call: TRBV19
d_call: .
j_call: TRBJ1-2

cdr3_nt: TGTGCCAGCAGTTTACTACCTCGGGGGGGGCCTAGATCCCGAGAGACCCAGTACTTC
cdr3_aa: CASSLLPRGGPRSRETQYF
clone_size: .
v_call: TRBV28
d_call: TRBD2
j_call: TRBJ2-5

cdr3_nt: TGTGCCAGCGCACTGACAGAACTCTACGAGCAGTACTTC
cdr3_aa: CASALTELYEQYF
clone_size: .
v_call: TRBV11-2
d_call: .
j_call: TRBJ2-7

cdr3_nt: TGTGCCAGCAGTTTTGGAGGGGCAACTAATGAAAAACTGTTTTTT
cdr3_aa: CASSFGGATNEKLFF
clone_size: many
v_call: TRBV27
d_call: .
j_call: TRBJ1-4

cdr3_nt: TGCGCCAGCAGCCTACTGGCGGGACAGGCTGGCTACACCTTC
cdr3_aa: CASSLLAGQAGYTF
clone_size: .
v_call: TRBV4-3
d_call: TRBD1
j_call: TRBJ1-2

cdr3_nt: TGTGCCAGCAGTCAAGGGTATCGGGGGAAAGCTTTCTTT
cdr3_aa: CASSQGYRGKAFF
clone_size: .
v_call: TRBV27
d_call: .
j_call: TRBJ1-1

cdr3_nt: TGTGCCAGCAGCCAAGATGTCGGGGGAGGAAGCACTGAAGCTTTCTTT
cdr3_aa: CASSQDVGGGSTEAFF
clone_size: .
v_call: TRBV3-1/TRBV3-2
d_call: .
j_call: TRBJ1-1

cdr3_nt: TGTGCCAGCAGGGAGAGGGGGGGCAACTATGGCTACACCTTC
cdr3_aa: CASRERGGNYGYTF
clone_size: .
v_call: TRBV2
d_call: .
j_call: TRBJ1-2

cdr3_nt: TGCAGCGTTGAGCCCGGGGCTGAAGCTTTCTTT
cdr3_aa: CSVEPGAEAFF
clone_size: .
v_call: TRBV29-1
d_call: .
j_call: TRBJ1-1

cdr3_nt: TGTGCCAGCAGCTTCCCCGGGTCCGAGCAGTACTTC
cdr3_aa: CASSFPGSEQYF
clone_size: many
v_call: TRBV7-2
d_call: .
j_call: TRBJ2-7

cdr3_nt: TGTGCCAGCAGCCAAGAGGGCAGTGGAAACACCATATATTTT
cdr3_aa: CASSQEGSGNTIYF
clone_size: .
v_call: TRBV3-1/TRBV3-2
d_call: .
j_call: TRBJ1-3

cdr3_nt: TGTGCCAGCAGCTTAGAAACGGGAAAGCAGTTCTTC
cdr3_aa: CASSLETGKQFF
clone_size: few
v_call: TRBV7-2
d_call: .
j_call: TRBJ2-1

cdr3_nt: TGTGCCAGCAGACCCGGGACAGGGGGCTTGGATGAGCAGTTCTTC
cdr3_aa: CASRPGTGGLDEQFF
clone_size: .
v_call: TRBV3-1/TRBV3-2
d_call: TRBD1
j_call: TRBJ2-1

cdr3_nt: TGTGCCAGCTCACCATTTCCAGCGGGGGGGAGCACAGATACGCAGTATTTT
cdr3_aa: CASSPFPAGGSTDTQYF
clone_size: .
v_call: TRBV18
d_call: TRBD2
j_call: TRBJ2-3

cdr3_nt: TGTGCCAGCAGTCCCCTCGTTGGGACAGGGAGTTCAGATACGCAGTATTTT
cdr3_aa: CASSPLVGTGSSDTQYF
clone_size: .
v_call: TRBV7-9
d_call: TRBD1
j_call: TRBJ2-3

cdr3_nt: TGTGCCAGCAGCGTAGAAGGCAGGGATCGAGATACGCAGTATTTT
cdr3_aa: CASSVEGRDRDTQYF
clone_size: .
v_call: TRBV9
d_call: .
j_call: TRBJ2-3

cdr3_nt: TGTGCCAGCAGTTACCCCGGACAGGGGGAATATCAGCCCCAGCATTTT
cdr3_aa: CASSYPGQGEYQPQHF
clone_size: .
v_call: TRBV6-7
d_call: TRBD1
j_call: TRBJ1-5

cdr3_nt: TGTGCCAGCAGCTTACAGGGAGGATTTAATTCACCCCTCCACTTT
cdr3_aa: CASSLQGGFNSPLHF
clone_size: .
v_call: TRBV7-9
d_call: .
j_call: TRBJ1-6

cdr3_nt: TGTGCCAGCAGCCAAACAGGGGGTCTGGGTCAGCCCCAGCATTTT
cdr3_aa: CASSQTGGLGQPQHF
clone_size: .
v_call: TRBV27
d_call: TRBD1
j_call: TRBJ1-5

cdr3_nt: TGTGCCAGCAGCGTCACAGGGGGCTTGGCGCAGTATTTT
cdr3_aa: CASSVTGGLAQYF
clone_size: once
v_call: TRBV13
d_call: TRBD1
j_call: TRBJ2-3

cdr3_nt: TGTGCCTGGATCGGAGGGGCAGGAGGATATACGCAGTATTTT
cdr3_aa: CAWIGGAGGYTQYF
clone_size: few
v_call: TRBV30
d_call: .
j_call: TRBJ2-3

cdr3_nt: TGTGCCAGCAGCTTTAACAGGGCGCCAGATACGCAGTATTTT
cdr3_aa: CASSFNRAPDTQYF
clone_size: once
v_call: TRBV7-2
d_call: .
j_call: TRBJ2-3

cdr3_nt: TGTGCCAGCAGCTTGAGCGAAACAGATACGCAGTATTTT
cdr3_aa: CASSLSETDTQYF
clone_size: .
v_call: TRBV7-8
d_call: .
j_call: TRBJ2-3

cdr3_nt: TGTGCCAGCAGCCAAGACAGGGCCACCCAGTACTTC
cdr3_aa: CASSQDRATQYF
clone_size: few
v_call: TRBV3-1/TRBV3-2
d_call: .
j_call: TRBJ2-5

cdr3_nt: TGTGCCAGCAGACCCGGACGGGGGGGGCCCGGGGAGCTGTTTTTT
cdr3_aa: CASRPGRGGPGELFF
clone_size: .
v_call: TRBV2
d_call: TRBD2
j_call: TRBJ2-2

cdr3_nt: TGTGCCAGCAGTGGGACAGGGCGCAATGAGCAGTTCTTC
cdr3_aa: CASSGTGRNEQFF
clone_size: .
v_call: TRBV28
d_call: TRBD1
j_call: TRBJ2-1

cdr3_nt: TGTGCCAGCAGTTCGGGGACAGTGGGGGGAGAGACCCAGTACTTC
cdr3_aa: CASSSGTVGGETQYF
clone_size: .
v_call: TRBV27
d_call: .
j_call: TRBJ2-5

cdr3_nt: TGTGCCAGCTCAGCACAGGGGATAGGGAATTCACCCCTCCACTTT
cdr3_aa: CASSAQGIGNSPLHF
clone_size: .
v_call: TRBV18
d_call: TRBD1
j_call: TRBJ1-6

cdr3_nt: TGTGCCAGCAGCTTAGATAGGCTAGCGCACAATGAGCAGTTCTTC
cdr3_aa: CASSLDRLAHNEQFF
clone_size: .
v_call: TRBV11-2
d_call: .
j_call: TRBJ2-1

cdr3_nt: TGTGCCATCAGTGGGACTACCCAGAACACCGGGGAGCTGTTTTTT
cdr3_aa: CAISGTTQNTGELFF
clone_size: once
v_call: TRBV10-3
d_call: .
j_call: TRBJ2-2

cdr3_nt: TGTGCCAGCAGCTTGAAATTTCGGTCGGTCGTCGGTGAAAAACTGTTTTTT
cdr3_aa: CASSLKFRSVVGEKLFF
clone_size: .
v_call: TRBV5-6
d_call: .
j_call: TRBJ1-4

cdr3_nt: TGTGCCACCAGCAGAGATCAGATGAACACTGAAGCTTTCTTT
cdr3_aa: CATSRDQMNTEAFF
clone_size: .
v_call: TRBV15
d_call: .
j_call: TRBJ1-1

cdr3_nt: TGTGCCAGCAGCTTAGGCCCGACAGACACCTACGAGCAGTACTTC
cdr3_aa: CASSLGPTDTYEQYF
clone_size: few
v_call: TRBV5-5
d_call: .
j_call: TRBJ2-7

cdr3_nt: TGTGCCAGCAATCATGATGGAGACCCTTACGAGCAGTACTTC
cdr3_aa: CASNHDGDPYEQYF
clone_size: once
v_call: TRBV7-9
d_call: .
j_call: TRBJ2-7

cdr3_nt: TGCAGTGCGGGGGGGAAAGAGACCCAGTACTTC
cdr3_aa: CSAGGKETQYF
clone_size: .
v_call: TRBV20-1
d_call: TRBD2
j_call: TRBJ2-5

cdr3_nt: TGCGCCAGCAGTGGACCGGGACAGGGGACTTATCCAACTAATGAAAAACTGTTTTTT
cdr3_aa: CASSGPGQGTYPTNEKLFF
clone_size: once
v_call: TRBV10-1
d_call: TRBD1
j_call: TRBJ1-4

cdr3_nt: TGTGCCAGCAGTGATTGGCAGGGGGCCACCGGGGAGCTGTTTTTT
cdr3_aa: CASSDWQGATGELFF
clone_size: .
v_call: TRBV2
d_call: TRBD1
j_call: TRBJ2-2

cdr3_nt: TGTGCCAGCAGTTTGTCGGGTGGGGGGACCTACGAGCAGTACTTC
cdr3_aa: CASSLSGGGTYEQYF
clone_size: .
v_call: TRBV28
d_call: .
j_call: TRBJ2-7